This T cell receptor beta chain was recovered during a study of T-cell reconstitution after alpha-beta-depleted transplantation in children. The study, taken as a whole, reports: Fresh T-cell production supplied most of the T-cell counts and diversity seen one year after transplant. Reportedly, alpha-beta T cells present about two months post-transplant originated from several hundred expanded clones of graft origin.

Unique molecular identifiers featured in how the TCRbeta library was prepared. TCRdb reanalysed the PCR reads using MiXCR and keeps one entry per CDR3 protein. The table lists fewer than 750,000 distinct CDR3 sequences, around 23% of them singletons. This clonotype was recorded many times. The antigen is unknown. The TCR sequence derives from a boy under two years old who had a stem cell transplant for acute myeloid leukemia, so the T cells may come from the graft donor. This specimen was PBMCs, mostly from graft donor cells, taken 360 days after TCRalphabeta/CD19-depleted stem cell transplant.

CDR3 amino acids: CSAKFGQGAWYGYTF. The CDR3 region has the DNA TGCAGTGCTAAATTCGGGCAGGGGGCTTGGTATGGCTACACCTTC. The J gene is TRBJ1-2, the V gene TRBV20-1; TRBD1 matches 8 bases. Trimming cost V 4 bases and J 5 bases; bases outside gene matches: 12. This CDR3 has 15 residues. Germline V lookup: CDR1 DFQATT, CDR2 SNEGSKA (reference sequence).